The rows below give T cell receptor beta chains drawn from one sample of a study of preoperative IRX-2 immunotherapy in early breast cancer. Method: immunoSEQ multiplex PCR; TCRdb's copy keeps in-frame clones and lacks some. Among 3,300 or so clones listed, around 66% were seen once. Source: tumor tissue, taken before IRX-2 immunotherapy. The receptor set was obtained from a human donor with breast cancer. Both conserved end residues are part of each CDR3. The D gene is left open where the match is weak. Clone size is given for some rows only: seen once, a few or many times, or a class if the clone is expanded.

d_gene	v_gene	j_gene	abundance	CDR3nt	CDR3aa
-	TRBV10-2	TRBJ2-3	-	TGCGCCATCGGACCCAGCACAGATACGCAGTATTTT	CAIGPSTDTQYF
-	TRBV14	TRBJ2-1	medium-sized	TGTGCCTCTGGTCCCGTGGATGAGCAGTTCTTC	CASGPVDEQFF
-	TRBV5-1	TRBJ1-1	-	TGCGCCAGCAGCTTGGACCCTACAGGATCGAACACTGAAGCTTTCTTT	CASSLDPTGSNTEAFF
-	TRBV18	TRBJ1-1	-	TGTGCCAGCTCACCTTCCCAGGGATTTGACACTGAAGCTTTCTTT	CASSPSQGFDTEAFF
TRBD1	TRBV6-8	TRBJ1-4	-	TGTGCCAGCAGACGGACAGGGCGTGCAACTAATGAAAAACTGTTTTTT	CASRRTGRATNEKLFF
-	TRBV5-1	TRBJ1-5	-	TGCGCCAGCAGCGAAGGACAGTCTGCTAATCAGCCCCAGCATTTT	CASSEGQSANQPQHF
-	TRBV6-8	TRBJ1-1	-	TGTGCCAGCAGTTGGGACACGAACACTGAAGCTTTCTTT	CASSWDTNTEAFF
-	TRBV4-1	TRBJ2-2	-	TGCGCCAGCAGCCAAGTAATCTCCAGTTCCACCGGGGAGCTGTTTTTT	CASSQVISSSTGELFF
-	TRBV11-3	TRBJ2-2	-	TGTGCCAGCGCCAAGGAGAGGGGCACCGGGGAGCTGTTTTTT	CASAKERGTGELFF
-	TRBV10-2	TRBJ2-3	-	TGCGCCAGCAGCGATGGAGTACTGGTCCCAGATACGCAGTATTTT	CASSDGVLVPDTQYF
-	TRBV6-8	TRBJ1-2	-	TGTGCCATCAAAAGGGGGGGCGACTATGGCTACACCTTC	CAIKRGGDYGYTF
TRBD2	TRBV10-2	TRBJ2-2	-	TGCGCCAGCAGTGAGTTGAGGACTAGCGGAGCCGCGAACACCGGGGAGCTGTTTTTT	CASSELRTSGAANTGELFF
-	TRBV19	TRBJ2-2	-	TGTGCCACCCGAGAGACGGGATACACCGGGGAGCTGTTTTTT	CATRETGYTGELFF
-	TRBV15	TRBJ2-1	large	TGTGCCACCGTCGACCAGGACTCCTACAATGAGCAGTTCTTC	CATVDQDSYNEQFF
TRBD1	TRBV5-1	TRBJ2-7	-	TGCGCCAGCAGCTTGGGGGGACAGCTCGGGAACGAGCAGTACTTC	CASSLGGQLGNEQYF
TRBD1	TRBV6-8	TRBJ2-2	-	TGTGCCAGCAGAAGACAGGGCGGGGAGCTGTTTTTT	CASRRQGGELFF
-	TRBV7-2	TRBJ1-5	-	TGTGCCAGCAGACAACAGGGAAACCAGCCCCAGCATTTT	CASRQQGNQPQHF
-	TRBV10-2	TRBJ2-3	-	TGCGCCAGCAGTTACTTGGGGACTGTTATAGATACGCAGTATTTT	CASSYLGTVIDTQYF
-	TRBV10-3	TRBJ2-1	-	TGTGCCATCAGTGAGAGGGACTCCCTCTACTCCTACAATGAGCAGTTCTTC	CAISERDSLYSYNEQFF
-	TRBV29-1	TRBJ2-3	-	TGCAGCGTTGAAACCGGCACAGATACGCAGTATTTT	CSVETGTDTQYF
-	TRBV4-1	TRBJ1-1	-	TGCGCCAGCAGCCAAGGTAGGCACACTGAAGCTTTCTTT	CASSQGRHTEAFF
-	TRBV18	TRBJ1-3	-	TGTGCCAGCTCACCACTGACAGGTCCACTCTCTGGAAACACCATATATTTT	CASSPLTGPLSGNTIYF
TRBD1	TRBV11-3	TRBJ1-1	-	TGTGCCAGCAGCTCCGGAGGGGGCTTCACTGAAGCTTTCTTT	CASSSGGGFTEAFF
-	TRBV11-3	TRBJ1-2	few	TGTGCCAGCAGCCCAGAGTGGCAGGGGCATGGCTACACCTTC	CASSPEWQGHGYTF
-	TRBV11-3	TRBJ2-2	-	TGTGCCAGCAGCTCCCCGGGCTCACACACCGGGGAGCTGTTTTTT	CASSSPGSHTGELFF
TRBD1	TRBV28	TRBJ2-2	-	TGTGCCAGCACATGGCTCGGGACAGGGGCCACCGGGGAGCTGTTTTTT	CASTWLGTGATGELFF
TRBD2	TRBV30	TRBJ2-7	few	TGTGCCTGGAGTGCAAGGGACAGGACTAGCGGGAGAAGGGGGGAGCAGTACTTC	CAWSARDRTSGRRGEQYF
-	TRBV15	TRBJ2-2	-	TGTGCCACCAGCAGACCGAGCGCTTTGGCCGGGGAGCTGTTTTTT	CATSRPSALAGELFF
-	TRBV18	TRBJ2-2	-	TGTGCCAGCTCCCCGGGCAGGGAGACAGCCGGGGAGCTGTTTTTT	CASSPGRETAGELFF
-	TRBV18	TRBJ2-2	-	TGTGCCAGCTCACCTCAACGACTAGGGCGGGGAAACACCGGGGAGCTGTTTTTT	CASSPQRLGRGNTGELFF
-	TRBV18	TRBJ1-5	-	TGTGCCAGCTCACGCGGGGATAGCAATCAGCCCCAGCATTTT	CASSRGDSNQPQHF
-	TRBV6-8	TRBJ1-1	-	TGTGCCAGCAGGCCAGAGGCAACAGGGAGACCGGAGGCTTTCTTT	CASRPEATGRPEAFF
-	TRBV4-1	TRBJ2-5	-	TGCGCCAGCAGCCTCATTGAGGGAATGGGGGAGACCCAGTACTTC	CASSLIEGMGETQYF
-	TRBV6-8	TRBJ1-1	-	TGTGCCATCACTGCGACGGAGAACACTGAAGCTTTCTTT	CAITATENTEAFF
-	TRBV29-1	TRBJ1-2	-	TGCAGCTCCAGGGAGGGAGCCTATGGCTACACCTTC	CSSREGAYGYTF